Shown below are 9 T cell receptor beta chains from a single sample sequenced in a study of shared clonotypes between healthy human individuals. Profiling relied on immunoSEQ multiplex PCR, and the TCRdb table lists in-frame clones only, not all of them. The sample comprises more than 2 million clones, 80% to 95% of which are singletons, and 1.5% to 2% rests with the top ten. Positive CCR7 selection of CD45RO-negative cells yielded the naive CD8 cells, and terminally differentiated effector memory CD45RA+ cells were excluded. Sequencing was carried out using naive CD8+ T cells from PBMCs. The receptor source for this set is a man aged 18 to 29 in good health. Some clones in this sample may be carry-over from other donors' samples.

The V call is TRBV19, the J call TRBJ2-1, with D perhaps assigned TRBD1 or TRBD2 (6 bases each). Germline V gene data show CDR1 as LNHDA and CDR2 as SQIVND (reference sequence). The CDR3 consists of 16 residues. The ends were cut back, 2 bases at V and 5 bases at J, with 16 bases in the middle. CDR3 coding DNA: TGTGCCAGTAGTATACCCACGGAGGGGGTGAACAATGAGCAGTTCTTC. It codes for CASSIPTEGVNNEQFF.

In nucleotides, the CDR3 is TGTGCCAGCAGTTCCCCCGCCGGGGTAAGCGGGAGCTCCTACAATGAGCAGTTCTTC. Residues: CASSSPAGVSGSSYNEQFF. The V gene is TRBV28, the J gene TRBJ2-1; 8 positions agree with TRBD2. Germline CDR1 MDHEN, CDR2 SYDVKM. Trimming cost V 4 bases and J 0 bases; bases outside gene matches: 14. The CDR3 is 19 residues long.

The rearrangement links TRBV4-1 to TRBJ1-5, with a tentative D call TRBD1 (6 bases). The CDR3 sequence is 16 residues long. Trimming pared 1 base from V and 3 bases from J, leaving 13 bases between. The germline CDR1 and CDR2 sequences are MGHRA and YSYEKL. CDR3 amino acids: CASSQATDSSNQPQHF. The CDR3 DNA is TGCGCCAGCAGCCAAGCCACGGACAGCTCCAATCAGCCCCAGCATTTT.

The chain uses TRBV11-2 and TRBJ2-7; 10 positions match TRBD1. CDR1 is SGHAT and CDR2 is FQNNGV in the germline V gene. V was pared by 1 base and J by 1 base, with 7 bases of the junction left unmatched. CDR3 length: 17 residues. The CDR3 DNA reads TGTGCCAGCAGCTTAGTTGGGGGACAGGGGTTTTCCTACGAGCAGTACTTC. Translation gives CASSLVGGQGFSYEQYF.

This chain connects TRBV28 to TRBJ2-7; D is ambiguous. The CDR3 totals 12 residues. Looked up from germline, CDR1 is MDHEN and CDR2 is SYDVKM. V was clipped by 6 bases and J by 0 bases, with 6 bases between them. DNA of the CDR3: TGTGCCAGCAGACTGGCCTCCTACGAGCAGTACTTC. Its translation is CASRLASYEQYF.

This rearrangement joins TRBV7-8 to TRBJ1-4; 9 bases agree with TRBD1. The CDR3 length is 14 residues. The J segment lost 8 bases and the V segment lost 4 bases, leaving 5 bases of the junction unmatched. Per the germline V gene, CDR1 is SGHVS and CDR2 is FQNEAQ. Here the CDR3 DNA reads TGTGCCAGCAGCTCGGACAGGGGAGGAGAAAAACTGTTTTTT. Translation gives CASSSDRGGEKLFF.

The chain employs TRBV6-5 and TRBJ2-1; possibly TRBD1 for D (5 bases). Germline CDR1 MNHEY, CDR2 SVGAGI. Deletions cut 0 bases from V and 8 bases from J, with 11 bases between. The CDR3 contains 14 residues. CDR3 in DNA: TGTGCCAGCAGTTACTCCCCAGGGTTGGATGAGCAGTTCTTC. It codes for CASSYSPGLDEQFF.

The V call is TRBV6-5, the J call TRBJ2-7, with TRBD1 identical over 7 bases. V was clipped by 6 bases and J by 3 bases; unmatched bases: 8. Germline V gives CDR1 MNHEY, CDR2 SVGAGI. This CDR3 region has 14 residues. The DNA for the CDR3 is TGTGCCAGCAGAGAGAGGGGGCCAAACTACGAGCAGTACTTC. This encodes CASRERGPNYEQYF.

This chain uses TRBV7-3 with TRBJ2-7, with no clear D. CDR1 is SGHTA and CDR2 is FQGTGA in the germline V gene. With 0 bases removed from V and 6 bases from J, the gap between germline ends came to 15 bases. CDR3 length: 15 residues. The CDR3 coding sequence is TGTGCCAGCAGCTTAACGGCGCAAGGCGCTGCCGAGCAGTACTTC. Its protein product is CASSLTAQGAAEQYF. Full variable domain (rest looked up from reference TRBV7-3 and TRBJ2-7): GAGVSQTPSNKVTEKGKYVELRCDPISGHTALYWYRQSLGQGPEFLIYFQGTGAADDSGLPNDRFFAVRPEGSVSTLKIQRTERGDSAVYLCASSLTAQGAAEQYFGPGTRLTVT.